The sequence of this T cell receptor (beta chain) was determined in a study of T cell responses to AZD1222 COVID-19 vaccine. The CDR3 spans 13 residues. Germline V gene sequence: CDR1 MNHEY, CDR2 SVGAGI. With V trimmed by 6 bases and J by 4 bases, 5 bases remained unmatched. Data came from immunoSEQ multiplex PCR; TCRdb stores just in-frame clones and leaves some out. The sample has 70,000 to 95,000 clones, roughly 90% seen once; the top ten hold less than 8.5%. The sequenced sample was peripheral blood, obtained 28 days after the second AZD1222 dose. This TCR was recovered from an adult who received the AZD1222 COVID-19 vaccine. The chain uses TRBV6-5 and TRBJ1-2, with 7 bases that match TRBD1. The CDR3 nucleotides read TGTGCCAGCAGAGAGAGGGGGCTCTATGGCTACACCTTC. This encodes CASRERGLYGYTF.